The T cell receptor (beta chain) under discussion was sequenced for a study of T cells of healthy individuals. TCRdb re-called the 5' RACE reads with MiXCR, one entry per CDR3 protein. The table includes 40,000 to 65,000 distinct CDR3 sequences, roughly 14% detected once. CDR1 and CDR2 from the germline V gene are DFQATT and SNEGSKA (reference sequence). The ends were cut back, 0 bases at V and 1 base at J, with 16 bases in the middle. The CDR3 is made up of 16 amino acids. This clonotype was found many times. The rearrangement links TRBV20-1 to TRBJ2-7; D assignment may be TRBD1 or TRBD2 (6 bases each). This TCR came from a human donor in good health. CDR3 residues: CSARDEGGQSSYEQYF. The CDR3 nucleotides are TGCAGTGCTAGAGATGAAGGGGGGCAAAGTTCCTACGAGCAGTACTTC.